The 7 T cell receptor beta chains in this list originate from one sample, sequenced in a study of blood T cell repertoires in COVID-19. Sequenced by immunoSEQ multiplex PCR; TCRdb stores in-frame clones only, minus some. The sample shows 200,000 to 250,000 clones, 82% of them seen only once. Material: peripheral blood. The receptors were gathered from a woman aged 80 or over with COVID-19, enrolled during active disease.

This chain joins TRBV7-2 and TRBJ2-2, with 7 bases that match TRBD2. The CDR3 spans 15 residues. With 3 bases clipped from V and 8 bases from J, the junction kept 9 bases outside the gene matches. CDR1 and CDR2 from the germline V gene are SGHTA and FQGNSA. The CDR3 is CASSFGAGVSGELFF. The DNA for the CDR3 is TGTGCCAGCAGCTTCGGGGCGGGAGTTTCTGGGGAGCTGTTTTTT.

The chain carries TRBV30 and TRBJ1-2, with D uncertain. V lost 2 bases, J lost 7 bases, and 5 bases lay in between. This CDR3 is 10 amino acids long. Looked up from germline, CDR1 is GTSNPN and CDR2 is SVGIG (reference sequence). The CDR3 DNA sequence: TGTGCCTGGAGTCATGTTGGCTACACCTTC. Translating gives CAWSHVGYTF.

V is TRBV7-9 and J is TRBJ1-1; 8 bases agree with TRBD1. Germline values: CDR1 SEHNR, CDR2 FQNEAQ (reference sequence). This CDR3 has 12 amino acids. The V gene end was trimmed by 3 bases and the J gene end by 9 bases; junction bases not matched to a gene: 3. The CDR3 reads CASSFRDRQAFF. The CDR3 coding sequence is TGTGCCAGCAGCTTCCGGGACAGGCAAGCTTTCTTT. Filled out from reference TRBV7-9 and TRBJ1-1, the complete variable domain reads DTGVSQNPRHKITKRGQNVTFRCDPISEHNRLYWYRQTLGQGPEFLTYFQNEAQLEKSRLLSDRFSAERPKGSFSTLEIQRTEQGDSAMYLCASSFRDRQAFFGQGTRLTVV.

This chain connects TRBV10-1 to TRBJ2-7; TRBD2 is a possible D gene (6 bases). The CDR3 runs to 14 residues. Deletions cut 3 bases from V and 0 bases from J, with 9 bases between. CDR1 and CDR2 from the germline V gene are WNHNN and SYGVQD (reference sequence). CDR3 loop: CASSDAGGSYEQYF. The CDR3 DNA sequence: TGCGCCAGCAGTGACGCCGGGGGCTCCTACGAGCAGTACTTC.

This rearrangement joins TRBV6-5 to TRBJ2-7, with 7 bases fitting TRBD1. Germline loops: CDR1 MNHEY, CDR2 SVGAGI. V gave up 0 bases and J gave up 3 bases; unmatched junction bases: 5. CDR3 size: 15 residues. This chain's CDR3 is CASSYSGTANYEQYF. The CDR3 bases are TGTGCCAGCAGTTACTCCGGGACAGCTAACTACGAGCAGTACTTC.

The CDR3 region has the DNA TGTGCCAGCAGCTTAGCGGGCCTAGCGGGAATGAGGCAGTATTTT. Residues: CASSLAGLAGMRQYF. The genes are TRBV7-2 and TRBJ2-3, with 9 bases aligning to TRBD2. CDR1 and CDR2 (germline): SGHTA, FQGNSA. Trimming at V came to 0 bases and at J to 11 bases, leaving 9 bases not matched to a gene. The CDR3 has 15 amino acids.

This rearrangement joins TRBV6-4 to TRBJ1-2; the match to TRBD1 covers 11 bases. CDR3 size: 16 residues. V lost 1 base and J lost 8; bases outside the gene matches: 9. CDR1 and CDR2 from the germline V gene are MRHNA and SNTAGT. The CDR3 DNA is TGTGCCAGCAGTGACTACGGAGGACAGGGGGCGGGAGGCTACACCTTC. It codes for CASSDYGGQGAGGYTF.